These 13 T cell receptor beta chains came from one sample sequenced in a study of tumor-infiltrating lymphocytes in primary liver carcinoma (dated by TCRdb to between 2016 and 2019). RNA from unsorted whole blood was extracted with TRIzol reagent, and germline DNA was obtained with the DNeasy Blood & Tissue kit. The sequencer was an Illumina HiSeq 2500. Starting from approximately 0.5 ug total RNA, TCRbeta-specific cDNA was produced by reverse transcription with a constant-region primer and ProtoScript II reverse transcriptase. Construction of the TCRbeta libraries relied on three nested rounds of multiplex PCR, following a slightly modified ARM-PCR procedure. Each of the first two PCR rounds ran for around 10 cycles using multiplex TRBV1-TRBV30 forward primers together with a Cbeta reverse primer. The public sequencing data were trimmed at Q25 with fastp and processed into clonotypes with MiXCR by TCRdb, which kept only in-frame beta chains. All rows with the same CDR3 protein become a single entry with the most common DNA and genes. This sample holds 300,000 to 400,000 distinct CDR3 sequences; 65% were observed only once. The ten largest make up approximately 9.4% of the sample.

The sample comprised peripheral blood. The receptors originated from a middle-aged man with primary liver carcinoma and hepatitis B virus infection.

In this sample, this clonotype turned up a few times. The genes are TRBV28 and TRBJ1-3; 9 nucleotides match TRBD1. Germline V gives CDR1 MDHEN, CDR2 SYDVKM. The CDR3 runs to 18 residues. Unmatched junction bases numbered 7, after V lost 1 base and J lost 0 bases. The CDR3 region is CASSLSGTGLFSGNTIYF. CDR3 sequence (DNA): TGTGCCAGCAGTTTATCGGGGACAGGGCTATTCTCTGGAAACACCATATATTTT.

This clonotype was detected ten times or more. The chain recombines TRBV4-2 with TRBJ2-2; D is possibly TRBD2 (6 bases). This CDR3 is 17 amino acids long. V shed 0 bases and J shed 2 bases, with 13 bases lying between them. In germline, CDR1 is LGHNA, CDR2 YNFKEQ. The CDR3 DNA is TGTGCCAGCAGCCAAGAACGTCTCGGGAGTAACACCGGGGAGCTGTTTTTT. Translation gives CASSQERLGSNTGELFF.

The sample holds one count of this clonotype. The chain employs TRBV29-1 and TRBJ2-1; D remains ambiguous. The length of the CDR3 is 15 residues. Germline V gives CDR1 SQVTM, CDR2 ANQGSEA. The V end lost 5 bases, the J end lost 7 bases, and 21 bases lay between the germline ends. CDR3 DNA sequence: TGCAGCGTTATCCCACTTGTGGGATTAGGGAATGAGCAGTTCTTC. The encoded protein is CSVIPLVGLGNEQFF.

This clonotype has a count of ten or more. V gene TRBV28 combines with J gene TRBJ1-5; D is ambiguous. With 2 bases removed from V and 6 bases from J, the gap between germline ends came to 5 bases. The CDR3 sequence is 12 residues long. Germline V gene lookup returns CDR1 MDHEN and CDR2 SYDVKM. For the CDR3, the DNA is TGTGCCAGCAGTTTACGAGCTCAGCCCCAGCATTTT. Protein product: CASSLRAQPQHF.

This clonotype was detected a few times. One base away lies a much larger clone, so this may be a sequencing read error. The V and J genes are TRBV6-1 and TRBJ2-1; 10 bases are a match to TRBD2. Germline V CDR1 and CDR2: MNHNS, SASEGT. The CDR3 has 15 residues. CDR3 region: CANSEGLAAYNEQFF. In DNA, the CDR3 is TGTGCCAACAGTGAAGGACTAGCGGCATACAATGAGCAGTTCTTC.

For this clonotype: An end of the junction does not agree with germline; a read error may underlie this. The V call is TRBV11-2, the J call TRBJ2-2; no clear D gene. CDR3 length: 15 residues. CDR1 is SGHAT, CDR2 FQNNGV, per germline. CDR3 loop: CASRFEQISTGELFF. The CDR3 bases are TGTGCTAGCAGGTTTGAGCAGATTTCAACCGGGGAGCTGTTTTTT.

As concerns this clonotype: The junction does not match germline at one end; this may be a read error. J is TRBJ2-1 and V is TRBV11-2; 11 nucleotides agree with TRBD2. Germline assignment: CDR1 SGHAT and CDR2 FQNNGV. The CDR3 consists of 17 residues. CDR3 in amino acids: CASRLVASGRSYNEQFF. The CDR3 DNA follows: TGTGCCAGCAGGTTAGTGGCTAGCGGGAGGTCTTACAATGAGCAGTTTTTC. The whole variable domain, remainder taken from reference TRBV11-2 and TRBJ2-1, is EAGVAQSPRYKIIEKRQSVAFWCNPISGHATLYWYQQILGQGPKLLIQFQNNGVVDDSQLPKDRFSAERLKGVDSTLKIQPAKLEDSAVYLCASRLVASGRSYNEQFFGPGTRLTVL.

Regarding this clonotype: A much larger clone lies one base from this, so it may be a read error. The rearrangement links TRBV29-1 to TRBJ2-3, with a weak D call TRBD1 (6 bases). CDR1 and CDR2 (germline): SQVTM, ANQGSEA. This CDR3 comprises 13 residues. V lost 7 bases, J lost 4 bases, and 15 bases lay in between. CDR3 protein: CSAPRGAPDTQYF. DNA for the CDR3: TGCAGCGCACCCAGGGGCGCCCCAGATACGCAGTATTTT.

About this clonotype itself: A junction end diverges from the germline sequence, so it may reflect a read error. This sequence joins TRBV6-5 and TRBJ2-7; the match to TRBD1 covers 8 bases. Germline V gene data show CDR1 as MNHEY and CDR2 as SVGAGI. The CDR3 consists of 13 residues. CDR3 DNA: TGTACCAGCTGGGGGACAGGCGAATACGAGCAGTACTTC. Protein: CTSWGTGEYEQYF.

With respect to this clonotype: A read error may produce the germline difference seen at one junction end. This chain connects TRBV5-6 to TRBJ2-5; D may match TRBD1 or TRBD2 (5 bases each). This CDR3 spans 16 amino acids. The V gene's germline CDR1 is SGHDT and CDR2 YYEEEE. This chain's CDR3 is CVSSSLLDPGLETQYF. The CDR3, as DNA: TGTGTCAGCAGCTCTCTACTAGATCCAGGGTTGGAGACCCAGTACTTC.

As to this clonotype: One base away lies a much larger clone, so this may be a sequencing read error. CDR3 DNA: TGTGCCAGCAGTTACGGGACACAAAGCTACTATGGCTACACCTTC. Protein sequence: CASSYGTQSYYGYTF. The chain is built from TRBV6-6 and TRBJ1-2; TRBD1 is a possible D gene (6 bases). The V end lost 2 bases, the J end lost 3 bases, and 13 bases lay between the germline ends. CDR3 length: 15 residues. Germline V gene sequence: CDR1 MNHNY, CDR2 SVGAGI (reference sequence).

Many counts were recorded for this clonotype. The J gene is TRBJ1-1, the V gene TRBV4-2, with TRBD1 as a possible D gene (6 bases). The CDR3 is 14 amino acids. With 4 bases removed from V and 4 bases from J, the gap between germline ends came to 13 bases. The V gene's germline CDR1 is LGHNA and CDR2 YNFKEQ. CDR3 loop: CASSREGGVTEAFF. DNA for the CDR3: TGTGCCAGCAGCCGAGAGGGGGGGGTCACTGAAGCTTTCTTT.

The V and J genes are TRBV6-5 and TRBJ2-5, with D possibly TRBD1 on 5 matching bases. From germline, CDR1 is MNHEY and CDR2 SVGAGI. V shed 9 bases and J shed 12 bases, with 20 bases lying between them. The CDR3 is 12 amino acids. This CDR3 reads CASTHTIGVEYF. CDR3 nucleotide sequence: TGTGCCAGTACTCACACAATAGGGGTGGAGTACTTC.